A single TCR beta chain is shown here with its context. This clone showed up just once. There is no known antigen for this receptor. Per-base qualities were not stored, and no clone one base away is much larger. These data are taken from a study of cytomegalovirus exposure and HLA in healthy donors (dated by TCRdb to 2016 to 2017). Study-wide context: In an earlier analysis of approximately 500 of the donors, less than 350 Gb of sequence data and 90 million to 120 million unique TCR beta sequences from roughly 180 million T cells were reported. To study patterns of TCR occurrence, a later analysis re-analyzed previously published TCR beta repertoires from 700 or so donors and added high-resolution HLA genotyping. Every discovery cohort repertoire had been produced on one sequencing platform. Genome-wide SNP genotypes for about three fifths of the roughly 670 donors were used in a later genetic analysis, which treated that subset as a discovery cohort. Rather than using new phenotypic data, the later analysis identified candidate immune exposures from TCR beta sequences and from how often those sequences occurred across donors. Donor age, sex, ethnicity and CMV serostatus were compiled together with the repertoire data. The study was designed to test whether signatures of past pathogen exposure could be identified by cataloging public T cell receptors. Using immunosequencing, the study profiled T cell repertoires from 666 subjects and related those repertoires to cytomegalovirus serostatus. An early release covering approximately 600 HLA-typed donors comprised about 290 gigabases of sequencing data and tens of millions of unique TCR sequences. In an earlier analysis of roughly 540 of the donors, high-throughput TCR beta sequencing was used to judge whether each TCR beta V gene segment behaved as functional or pseudogenic. HLA typing covered class I and class II loci at four-digit resolution. On average, roughly 250,000 unique TCR beta nucleotide sequences were sequenced per donor among about 400 genotyped donors of the cohort, with about 19% of those sequences being non-productive. Because of strong linkage in the cohort, roughly five DR-DQ haplotypes were treated as single units for association and clustering. To predict cytomegalovirus infection status, the study combined high-throughput TCR immunosequencing, statistical association of individual TCRs with disease status, and machine learning. The genetic ancestry cluster associated with self-reported Caucasian donors included over 65% of the roughly 390 genotyped donors. In addition to the first cohort of approximately 670 subjects, a separate validation cohort of 130 or so different subjects was used. The number of donors typed differed by locus, with about 629-630 for A, B, C, DRB1 and DQB1, around 500 for DQA1, approximately 570 for DPA1, and 400 to 490 for DPB1.

The cohort comprised 666 healthy bone marrow donors. At the time of sampling, all cohort members were nominally healthy, though unrecorded immune exposures were likely present. The donor tested CMV seropositive and was one of the 289 seropositive cohort members. Every donor gave a peripheral blood sample, and the peripheral blood mononuclear cells from that sample were used for TCR beta sequencing. The Qiagen DNeasy Blood Extraction Kit was used to extract genomic DNA from the blood cell samples. CDR3 length: 12 amino acids, cysteine to phenylalanine. The DNA shown is the 36-base CDR3, in frame from base 1. CDR1 SGHAT and CDR2 FQNNGV are derived from the germline V gene. Compared with germline, V lacks 5 bases and J lacks 7 bases; bases without a gene match: 2. Libraries were built with the immunoSEQ multiplex PCR assay. A mixture of 60 forward primers for TCR Vbeta segments and 13 reverse primers for TCR Jbeta segments was used in the multiplex PCR. A multiplex PCR assay on genomic DNA amplified the CDR3 region of rearranged TCR beta genes. Amplified TCR beta libraries were sequenced as 87-base-pair reads on the Illumina HiSeq System. The original pipeline was this. In a later analysis, tens of millions of unique TCR beta chains were counted across the 666 repertoires, and about 9.9 million of these chains were shared by at least two donors. Raw reads were error-corrected and collapsed into unique sequences by a nearest-neighbor algorithm in which closely related sequences were merged to remove PCR and sequencing errors. V, D and J gene segments were assigned by aligning CDR3 sequences to IMGT reference sequences. For a sequence to be retained, a match of at least six nucleotides to both a V gene segment and a J gene segment was required. Rearrangements were called productive when the CDR3 lacked stop codons and stayed in frame with V and J; all others were non-productive. Following IMGT convention, CDR3 was defined as the stretch from the second conserved V-encoded cysteine up to the conserved J-encoded phenylalanine. In an earlier analysis of some 550 of the donors, sequences lacking an unambiguous match to a single V gene segment were excluded. An earlier analysis of 500 to 700 of the donors classified V segments as functional when productive rearrangements were above 56.7% and as segregating when the standard deviation between donors was above 5%. A statistical classification framework was developed to diagnose cytomegalovirus status using the catalog of TCR beta chain sequences. In a later analysis, TCR nucleotide sequences were compared against IMGT/GENE-DB human TR gene sequences so that V and J genes could be assigned. The TCRdist pipeline was used in a later analysis to assign CDR3 sequences and most-parsimonious VDJ recombination scenarios. A later analysis defined each TCR beta chain by its CDR3 amino acid sequence plus V-gene family, and excluded reads lacking a unique V-gene family. A later analysis removed over 500 highly shared, low-generation-probability nucleotide sequences to deal with suspected cross-contamination and a sequencing artifact. In a later analysis, a clonal expansion index was calculated for each public chain from normalized within-repertoire ranks of inferred template counts. A later analysis computed generation probabilities with a VDJ recombination model fitted to out-of-frame rearrangements, and checked the results against IGoR. In a later analysis, TCR-TCR, TCR-HLA and TCR-CMV co-occurrence was scored with hypergeometric tests, and a repertoire-size bias correction was applied to TCR pairs. In a later analysis, false discovery rates were estimated by permuting HLA or CMV assignments 20 times. A later analysis grouped co-occurring TCRs with DBSCAN, adding TCRdist sequence similarity when clustering within HLA-allele-positive subsets. Repertoires with fewer than 30,000 or more than 120,000 public chains were left out of co-occurrence clustering, as were a handful of repertoires with anomalous nucleotide sharing. TCRdb stores this immuneACCESS table with in-frame sequences only. Part of the clones is absent; in the studies checked, under half of the shortfall reflects unresolved V genes, and no reason is known for the rest. D and trimming were read from the DNA, whereas the V and J calls and clone size are those reported in that table. This sample is represented by about 180,000 clones; about 78% of them were singletons. The top ten clones comprise less than 15% of the sample.

Study-wide findings and limitations: In an earlier analysis of some 640 of the donors, most TCR beta V segments were observed in productive rearrangements about 87% or about 30% of the time, broadly matching IMGT annotations. In vitro tests confirmed that a few of the cytomegalovirus-associated TCR beta chains recognize cytomegalovirus antigens. Some IMGT-functional V segments, including TRBV6-2 and TRBV6-3, could not be distinguished by the 87-base-pair reads and were therefore excluded. Roughly uniform sequencing depth across donors was assumed in presence/absence analyses, although this assumption may not hold. A further reported finding was that TCR beta sequences accurately predicted the HLA-A and HLA-B alleles for most subjects in the first cohort. Immune exposure information for the cohort was limited to CMV serostatus. An association between a missense DCLRE1C variant and V-gene and J-gene trimming of TCR beta chains was found in a later genetic analysis and replicated in an independent cohort. In a later analysis, TCR association rates were found to vary across HLA loci, with the most associated TCRs seen for DRB1 alleles and the fewest for HLA-C alleles. Only TCR beta chains were sequenced in this cohort, and the absence of alpha or paired-chain data limited detectable features. Several of the top co-occurrence clusters appeared to be linked to parvovirus B19, influenza, CMV and Epstein-Barr virus, according to a later analysis. According to a later genetic analysis, donors in an Asian-associated ancestry cluster had fewer N-insertions in productive TCRs than the roughly 700-donor mean. The study gave a list of 150 to 200 TCR beta chains associated with cytomegalovirus. When HLA alleles, especially DR and DQ, strongly co-occurred, TCR associations were difficult to assign to individual alleles. The sequencing pipeline was judged likely to have produced a cluster of highly shared sequence variants as a technical artifact. The authors suggested that the approach could potentially be generalized to other disease states and immunological phenotypes. A later analysis found that HLA-associated TCR beta chains were more clonally expanded and had lower generation probabilities than equally common non-associated chains. Across donors, most TCR sequences were observed very rarely, whereas some public TCRs were present in many individuals. The earlier analysis of approximately 590 of the donors excluded seventeen rarely observed V segments, including chromosome 9 orphons, because counts were too low. The classifier was reported to diagnose cytomegalovirus status with high specificity and sensitivity in both the original cohort and the validation cohort. Correlated functional status among segregating V segments might be attributable to linkage disequilibrium, but an unknown experimental factor could not be ruled out. Because HLA typing was missing for some donors at each locus, association tests included only the typed subset. In a later analysis, around 17,000 TCR beta sequences were associated with specific HLA alleles at a false discovery rate of 0.05. According to a later analysis, most CMV-associated TCR beta chains appeared to be HLA-restricted, and the HLA associations seemed to be driven largely by CMV exposure.

The TCR was taken from a woman aged 50 to 60 in good health and CMV-seropositive. The chain couples TRBV11-2 to TRBJ2-1; 7 nucleotides in the junction match TRBD1. The source material was PBMCs. The CDR3 loop reads CASSQTGNEQFF. The DNA sequence is as follows: TGTGCCAGCAGCCAGACAGGGAATGAGCAGTTCTTC.